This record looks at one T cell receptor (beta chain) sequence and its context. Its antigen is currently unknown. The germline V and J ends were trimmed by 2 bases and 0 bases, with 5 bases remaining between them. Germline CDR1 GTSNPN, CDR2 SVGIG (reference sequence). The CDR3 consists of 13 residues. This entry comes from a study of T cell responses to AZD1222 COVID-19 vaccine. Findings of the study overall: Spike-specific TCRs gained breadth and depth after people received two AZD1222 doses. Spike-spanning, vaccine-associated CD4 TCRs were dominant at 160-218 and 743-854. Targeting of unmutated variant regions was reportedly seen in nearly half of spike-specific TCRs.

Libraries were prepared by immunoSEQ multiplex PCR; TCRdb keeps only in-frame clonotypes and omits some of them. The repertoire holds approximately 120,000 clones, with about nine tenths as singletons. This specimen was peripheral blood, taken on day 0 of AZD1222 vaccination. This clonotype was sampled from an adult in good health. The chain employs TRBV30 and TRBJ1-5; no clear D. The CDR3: CAWSPDSNQPQHF. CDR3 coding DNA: TGTGCCTGGAGTCCGGATAGCAATCAGCCCCAGCATTTT.